The sequence of this T cell receptor beta chain was determined in a study of blood T cell repertoires in COVID-19 (dated by TCRdb to the early 2020s). For the wider study: Samples from collaborators originated in the United States, Italy and Spain and spanned both the acute and convalescent phases of COVID-19. The prospective study material was composed of cDNA or gDNA derived from T cells, B-cell-depleted T cells, or PBMCs. Deeply sampled blood TCRbeta repertoires from subjects exposed to, actively infected with, or recovered from COVID-19 were included in the dataset. The repertoires were released in a freely available public database meant as a resource for research on the immune response to SARS-CoV-2. Samples came from the ongoing ImmuneRACE study (first 160 participants) plus 1,254 subjects from 6 global collaborators. The sample metadata nearly always contained a de-identified subject ID, COVID-19 status, age in years and sex. Where HLA class I and class II types were available, the types were taken from metadata supplied by the sample provider, not from assay-based typing. What the research found in general, with its limitations: Clinical and demographic metadata were provided uncurated, with the amount varying by source and participant.

Participants in the prospective study were aged about 18 to 95 years, lived in more than 20 United States geographic areas, and enrolled through a virtual design. To assign participants to cohorts, the prospective study relied on clinical history that participants themselves reported in a screening survey and a study questionnaire. Recovered participants in ImmuneRACE Cohort 3 were defined by two consecutive negative NP/OP PCR tests, clearance by a healthcare professional, or resolution of symptoms. In the prospective study, mobile phlebotomists collected whole blood, serum and a nasopharyngeal or oropharyngeal swab from each participant. Additional blood draws and questionnaires over an approximately 2-month period could optionally be provided by prospective study participants. Blood samples from the prospective study were shipped frozen or at room temperature prior to DNA extraction. TCRbeta CDR3 regions were amplified from genomic DNA using the immunoSEQ Assay, a bias-controlled multiplex PCR. Concerning the study's data processing: The number of nucleated cells in each sample was estimated from the amplification of reference gene primers within the assay. To quantify the absolute abundance of each unique TCRbeta CDR3 rearrangement, sequence reads were collapsed and filtered. For each sample, productive Simpson clonality was calculated as the square root of Simpson's diversity index across productive rearrangements. TCRdb stores this immuneACCESS table with in-frame sequences only. Part of the clones is absent; in the studies checked, under half of the shortfall reflects unresolved V genes, and no reason is known for the rest. The V and J calls and clone size were taken over from that table, and D and trimming were inferred from the DNA. The sample contains about 130,000 clones, roughly 80% of them found a single time. The ten largest clones take up under 9.5% of the sample.

As concerns this clone: There is no known antigen for this receptor. The record has no base qualities; no much larger clone is one base away.

The CDR3 runs 15 amino acids, cysteine and phenylalanine included. The only DNA kept is the CDR3, 45 bases in frame from the first base. In the germline V gene, CDR1 corresponds to SGHTA and CDR2 to FQGNSA. The junction shows trimming of 1 base on V and 3 bases on J, plus 12 bases between the germline ends. Recombination connected TRBV7-2 to TRBJ1-2; no D gene call is confident. The sequencing input was PBMCs or T cells enriched from blood (not recorded which). The receptor's source is a middle-aged man who had recovered from COVID-19. The CDR3 region reads CASSLVDRSDYGYTF. The DNA sequence is given as TGTGCCAGCAGCTTAGTAGATAGATCTGACTATGGCTACACCTTC.